These T cell receptor beta chains were read from a single sample in a study of cytomegalovirus exposure and HLA in healthy donors. Sequencing used immunoSEQ multiplex PCR; TCRdb keeps in-frame clones, though not all of them. The sample yields 150,000 to 200,000 clones, 75% to 90% seen once. Sequenced material: PBMCs. The receptor set was obtained from a boy between 5 and 17 years old in good health and CMV-seronegative. The CDR3 runs from the conserved cysteine through the conserved F or W.

v_call: TRBV25-1
cdr3_length: 13
j_call: TRBJ1-1
cdr3_aa: CASKWQGNTEAFF

v_call: TRBV4-1
cdr3_length: 14
j_call: TRBJ1-2
cdr3_aa: CASSRPLANYGYTF

v_call: TRBV6-5
cdr3_length: 15
j_call: TRBJ2-7
cdr3_aa: CASSPGTGDSYEQYF

v_call: TRBV10-3
cdr3_length: 13
j_call: TRBJ1-2
cdr3_aa: CAISPGTGYGYTF

v_call: TRBV2
cdr3_length: 14
j_call: TRBJ1-1
cdr3_aa: CASRDREWGTEAFF

v_call: TRBV1
cdr3_length: 16
j_call: TRBJ2-3
cdr3_aa: CTSSQGRDNNTDTQYF

v_call: TRBV6-6
cdr3_length: 13
j_call: TRBJ2-1
cdr3_aa: CASSSRTRGEQFF

v_call: TRBV25-1
cdr3_length: 17
j_call: TRBJ1-6
cdr3_aa: CASRRGGTSSYNSPLHF

v_call: TRBV7-7
cdr3_length: 14
j_call: TRBJ2-2
cdr3_aa: CASSLGRNTGELFF

v_call: TRBV9
cdr3_length: 16
j_call: TRBJ2-1
cdr3_aa: CASSAYGGLASNEQFF

v_call: TRBV7-9
cdr3_length: 15
j_call: TRBJ1-5
cdr3_aa: CASSSADTGNQPQHF

v_call: TRBV19
cdr3_length: 13
j_call: TRBJ1-2
cdr3_aa: CASSSRQGYGYTF

v_call: TRBV7-8
cdr3_length: 15
j_call: TRBJ1-5
cdr3_aa: CASSQGLQAGQPQHF

v_call: TRBV5-1
cdr3_length: 16
j_call: TRBJ2-5
cdr3_aa: CASSLEGLTGRETQYF

v_call: TRBV7-2
cdr3_length: 17
j_call: TRBJ2-2
cdr3_aa: CASSLDQGAIRTGELFF

v_call: TRBV2
cdr3_length: 14
j_call: TRBJ1-1
cdr3_aa: CATERTALNTEAFF

v_call: TRBV4-1
cdr3_length: 20
j_call: TRBJ2-7
cdr3_aa: CASSQEGGVSGEDSSYEQYF

v_call: TRBV5-4
cdr3_length: 14
j_call: TRBJ1-2
cdr3_aa: CASSSDRGRGGYTF

v_call: TRBV2
cdr3_length: 13
j_call: TRBJ1-5
cdr3_aa: CASSLRGTKPQHF

v_call: TRBV14
cdr3_length: 15
j_call: TRBJ1-1
cdr3_aa: CASSQARTGASEAFF

v_call: TRBV18
cdr3_length: 14
j_call: TRBJ2-5
cdr3_aa: CASSRGTGGETQYF

v_call: TRBV5-1
cdr3_length: 15
j_call: TRBJ1-6
cdr3_aa: CASSRKEDGDSPLHF

v_call: TRBV5-6
cdr3_length: 15
j_call: TRBJ1-2
cdr3_aa: CASSPETGSNYGYTF

v_call: TRBV7-9
cdr3_length: 16
j_call: TRBJ2-5
cdr3_aa: CASSRRLAGGKETQYF

v_call: TRBV7-9
cdr3_length: 15
j_call: TRBJ2-5
cdr3_aa: CASSTPDGGGETQYF

v_call: TRBV19
cdr3_length: 16
j_call: TRBJ2-4
cdr3_aa: CASSAGLAGAKNIQYF

v_call: TRBV5-6
cdr3_length: 14
j_call: TRBJ1-1
cdr3_aa: CATSPVGGNTEAFF

v_call: TRBV5-4
cdr3_length: 13
j_call: TRBJ2-5
cdr3_aa: CASSLIQQETQYF